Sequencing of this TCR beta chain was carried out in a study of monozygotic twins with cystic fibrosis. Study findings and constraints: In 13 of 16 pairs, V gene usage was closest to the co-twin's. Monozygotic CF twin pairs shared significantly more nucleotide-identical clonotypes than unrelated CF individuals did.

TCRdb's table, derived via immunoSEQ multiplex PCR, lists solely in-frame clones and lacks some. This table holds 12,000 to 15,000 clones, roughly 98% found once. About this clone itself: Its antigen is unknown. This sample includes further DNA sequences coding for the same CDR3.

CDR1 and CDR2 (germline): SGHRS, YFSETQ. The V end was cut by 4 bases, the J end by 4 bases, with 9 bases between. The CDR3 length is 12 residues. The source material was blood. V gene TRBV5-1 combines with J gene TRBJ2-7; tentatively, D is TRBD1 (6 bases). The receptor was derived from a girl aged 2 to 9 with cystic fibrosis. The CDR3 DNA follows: TGCGCCAGCAGCCTCCAGGGGTACGAGCAGTACTTC. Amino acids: CASSLQGYEQYF.